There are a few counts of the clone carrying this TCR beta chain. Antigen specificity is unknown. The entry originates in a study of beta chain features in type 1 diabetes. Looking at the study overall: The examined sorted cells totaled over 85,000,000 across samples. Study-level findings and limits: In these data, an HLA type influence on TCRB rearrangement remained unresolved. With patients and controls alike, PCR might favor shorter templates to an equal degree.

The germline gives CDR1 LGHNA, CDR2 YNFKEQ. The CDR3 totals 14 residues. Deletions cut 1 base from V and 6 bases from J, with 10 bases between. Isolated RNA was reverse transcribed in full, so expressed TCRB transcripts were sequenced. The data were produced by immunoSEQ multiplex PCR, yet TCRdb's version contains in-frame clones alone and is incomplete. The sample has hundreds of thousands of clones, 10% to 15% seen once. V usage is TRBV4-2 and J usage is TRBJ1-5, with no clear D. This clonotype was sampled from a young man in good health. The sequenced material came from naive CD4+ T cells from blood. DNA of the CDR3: TGTGCCAGCAGCCAAGGGGTAGCCGCTCAGCCCCAGCATTTT. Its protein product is CASSQGVAAQPQHF.